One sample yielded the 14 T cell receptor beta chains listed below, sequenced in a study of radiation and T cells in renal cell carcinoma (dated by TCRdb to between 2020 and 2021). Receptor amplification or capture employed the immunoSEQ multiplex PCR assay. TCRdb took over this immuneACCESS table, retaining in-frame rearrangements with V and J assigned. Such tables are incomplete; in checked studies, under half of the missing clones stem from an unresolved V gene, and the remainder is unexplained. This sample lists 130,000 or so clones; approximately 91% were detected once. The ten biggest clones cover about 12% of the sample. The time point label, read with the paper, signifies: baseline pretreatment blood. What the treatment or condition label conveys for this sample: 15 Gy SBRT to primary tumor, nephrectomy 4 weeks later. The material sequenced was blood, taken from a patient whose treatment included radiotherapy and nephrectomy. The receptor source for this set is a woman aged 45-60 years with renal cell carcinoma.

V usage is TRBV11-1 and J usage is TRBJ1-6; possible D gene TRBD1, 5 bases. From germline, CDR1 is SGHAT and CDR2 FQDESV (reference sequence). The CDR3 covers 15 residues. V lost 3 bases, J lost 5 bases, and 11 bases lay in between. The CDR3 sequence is CASSFGTIDNSPLHF. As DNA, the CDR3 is TGTGCCAGCAGCTTCGGGACGATTGATAATTCACCCCTCCACTTT.

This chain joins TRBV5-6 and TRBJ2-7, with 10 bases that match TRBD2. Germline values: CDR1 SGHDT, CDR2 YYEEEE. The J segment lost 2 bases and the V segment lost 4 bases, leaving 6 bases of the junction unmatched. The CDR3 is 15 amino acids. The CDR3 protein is CASSPGLAWTYEQYF. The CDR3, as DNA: TGTGCCAGCAGCCCGGGACTAGCGTGGACCTACGAGCAGTACTTC.

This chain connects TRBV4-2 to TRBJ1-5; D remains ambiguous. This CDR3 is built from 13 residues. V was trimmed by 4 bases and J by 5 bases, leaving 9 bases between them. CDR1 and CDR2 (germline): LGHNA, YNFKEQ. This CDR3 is CASSPFRDQPQHF. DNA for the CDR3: TGTGCCAGCAGCCCCTTCCGGGATCAGCCCCAGCATTTT.

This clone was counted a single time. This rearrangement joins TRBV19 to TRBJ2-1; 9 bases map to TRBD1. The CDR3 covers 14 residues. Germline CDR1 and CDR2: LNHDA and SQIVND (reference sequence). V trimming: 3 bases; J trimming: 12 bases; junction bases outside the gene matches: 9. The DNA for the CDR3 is TGTGCCAGTAGTATCATCCCAACAGGGGGCGCGCAGTTCTTC. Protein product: CASSIIPTGGAQFF.

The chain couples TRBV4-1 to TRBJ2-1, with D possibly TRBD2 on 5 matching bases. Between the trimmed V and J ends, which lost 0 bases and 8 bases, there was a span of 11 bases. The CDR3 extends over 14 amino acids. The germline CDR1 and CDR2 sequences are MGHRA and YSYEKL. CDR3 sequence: CASSQDTGSDEQFF. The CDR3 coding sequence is TGCGCCAGCAGCCAAGATACTGGGAGCGATGAGCAGTTCTTC.

The CDR3 nucleotides are TGTGCCAGCAGGGAGGGGAGTGGAAATCAGCCCCAGCATTTT. Amino acid sequence: CASREGSGNQPQHF. This chain uses TRBV2 with TRBJ1-5, with D perhaps matching TRBD1 (5 bases). Germline V gives CDR1 SNHLY, CDR2 FYNNEI. CDR3 length: 14 amino acids. Trimming left V 6 bases short and J 4 bases short, with 13 bases between.

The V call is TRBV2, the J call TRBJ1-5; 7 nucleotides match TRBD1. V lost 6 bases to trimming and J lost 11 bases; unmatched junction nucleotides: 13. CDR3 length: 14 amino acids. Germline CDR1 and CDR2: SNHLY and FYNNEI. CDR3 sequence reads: CASRLLQGLGTQHF. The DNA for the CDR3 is TGTGCCAGCAGGTTATTACAGGGGTTAGGGACCCAGCATTTT.

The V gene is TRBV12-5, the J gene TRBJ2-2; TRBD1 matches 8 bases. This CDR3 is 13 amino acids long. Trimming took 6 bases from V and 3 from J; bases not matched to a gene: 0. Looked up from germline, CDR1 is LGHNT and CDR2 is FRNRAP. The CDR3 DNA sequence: TGTGCTAGTGGACAGGGGGACACCGGGGAGCTGTTTTTT. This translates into CASGQGDTGELFF.

CDR3 bases: TGTGCCAGTCTCCCTACACGGGAGGGGTTGTGGACTGAAGCTTTCTTT. Protein sequence: CASLPTREGLWTEAFF. The chain combines TRBV6-4 with TRBJ1-1; D may be TRBD1 (5 bases). The V end was cut by 9 bases, the J end by 5 bases, with 25 bases between. Germline CDR1 MRHNA, CDR2 SNTAGT. The CDR3 length is 16 residues.

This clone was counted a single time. CDR3 loop: CASSLDGYNEQFF. The CDR3 DNA reads as TGTGCCAGCAGCTTAGACGGCTACAATGAGCAGTTCTTC. The V call is TRBV11-3, the J call TRBJ2-1; no reliable D call. V dropped 0 bases and J dropped 3 bases, with 3 bases sitting between them. The CDR3 is made up of 13 amino acids. Germline V gene lookup returns CDR1 SGHNT and CDR2 YENEEA.

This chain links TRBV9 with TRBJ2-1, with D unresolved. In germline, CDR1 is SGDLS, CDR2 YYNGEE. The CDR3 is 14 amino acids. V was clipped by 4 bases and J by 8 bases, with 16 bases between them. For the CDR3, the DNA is TGTGCCAGCAGCTCCGGTAGAGGCGGCTATGAGCAGTTCTTC. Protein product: CASSSGRGGYEQFF.

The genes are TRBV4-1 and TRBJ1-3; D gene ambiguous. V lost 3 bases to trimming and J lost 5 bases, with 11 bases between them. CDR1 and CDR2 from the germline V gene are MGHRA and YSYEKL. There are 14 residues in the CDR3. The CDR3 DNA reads TGCGCCAGCAGCCACCGGGCGCGGCGAAACACCATATATTTT. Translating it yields CASSHRARRNTIYF.

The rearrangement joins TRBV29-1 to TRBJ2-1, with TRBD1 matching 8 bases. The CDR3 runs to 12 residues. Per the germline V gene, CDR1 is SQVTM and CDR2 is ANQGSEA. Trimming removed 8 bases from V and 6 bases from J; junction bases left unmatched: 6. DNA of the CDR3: TGCAGCACATGGACAGGGTCCAATGAGCAGTTCTTC. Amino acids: CSTWTGSNEQFF.

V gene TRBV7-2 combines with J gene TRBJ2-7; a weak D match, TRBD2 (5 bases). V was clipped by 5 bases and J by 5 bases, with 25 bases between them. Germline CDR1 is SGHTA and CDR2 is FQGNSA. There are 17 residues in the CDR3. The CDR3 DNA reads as TGTGCCAGCAGCCCCCCGCGATGGACGGGAACGAGCGACGAGCAGTACTTC. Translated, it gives CASSPPRWTGTSDEQYF. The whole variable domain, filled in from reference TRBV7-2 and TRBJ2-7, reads GAGVSQSPSNKVTEKGKDVELRCDPISGHTALYWYRQSLGQGLEFLIYFQGNSAPDKSGLPSDRFSAERTGGSVSTLTIQRTQQEDSAVYLCASSPPRWTGTSDEQYFGPGTRLTVT.